Presented here are 25 T cell receptor beta chains from one specimen sequenced in a study of blood T cells in healthy people across ages. A J-beta primer mix and a sample-barcoded 5' primer were used in a second PCR of about 6 to 12 cycles. TCRdb reanalysed the 5' RACE reads using MiXCR and keeps one entry per CDR3 protein. This table has hundreds of thousands of distinct CDR3 sequences, 50% to 65% appearing once. Sequenced input: blood. The receptors shown here come from a man at least 80 years old in good health.

The rearrangement uses TRBV5-1 and TRBJ2-1; 8 bases line up with TRBD1. Germline CDR1 SGHRS, CDR2 YFSETQ. Trimming at V came to 4 bases and at J to 8 bases, leaving 11 bases not matched to a gene. This CDR3 comprises 15 residues. The CDR3: CASSAPGQEGHEQFF. The CDR3 DNA reads as TGCGCCAGCAGCGCCCCGGGACAGGAGGGCCATGAGCAGTTCTTC.

This chain connects TRBV11-2 to TRBJ2-1; 8 bases map to TRBD2. This CDR3 is 16 amino acids long. Germline CDR1 SGHAT, CDR2 FQNNGV. V was pared by 0 bases and J by 2 bases, with 3 bases of the junction left unmatched. The CDR3 protein is CASSLDPGGAYNEQFF. As DNA, the CDR3 is TGTGCCAGCAGCTTAGACCCGGGAGGGGCCTACAATGAGCAGTTCTTC.

J is TRBJ2-5 and V is TRBV6-6; 7 bases are shared with TRBD2. V lost 6 bases to trimming and J lost 3 bases; unmatched junction nucleotides: 16. Germline CDR1 MNHNY, CDR2 SVGAGI (reference sequence). This CDR3 region has 17 residues. The CDR3 sequence is CASSPPPRLAREETQYF. As DNA, the CDR3 is TGTGCCAGCAGCCCACCTCCGCGACTAGCTAGGGAAGAGACCCAGTACTTC.

The chain combines TRBV6-2 or TRBV6-3 with TRBJ2-1, with D hard to call. The length of the CDR3 is 15 residues. In germline, CDR1 is MNHEY, CDR2 SVGEGT. Trimming pared 0 bases from V and 0 bases from J, leaving 6 bases between. In DNA form, the CDR3 reads TGTGCCAGCAGTTACTCTGCGAACTCCTACAATGAGCAGTTCTTC. Its protein product is CASSYSANSYNEQFF.

The chain recombines TRBV3-1 with TRBJ2-1; 10 bases align to TRBD1. Germline loops: CDR1 LGHDT, CDR2 YNNKEL (reference sequence). The CDR3 length is 14 residues. Trimming cost V 4 bases and J 10 bases; bases outside gene matches: 7. CDR3 in DNA: TGTGCCAGCAGCCCTTGGGACAGGGGCTACGAGCAGTTCTTC. It yields the protein CASSPWDRGYEQFF.

This clonotype occurred a few times. The gene calls are TRBV4-1 and TRBJ1-2; no reliable D call. CDR3 length: 14 residues. V was pared by 4 bases and J by 3 bases, with 12 bases between. Per the germline V gene, CDR1 is MGHRA and CDR2 is YSYEKL. The CDR3 coding sequence is TGCGCCAGCAGCCCCGCCCCGGCTGACTATGGCTACACCTTC. It yields the protein CASSPAPADYGYTF.

V and J are TRBV28 and TRBJ1-6; a possible D gene is TRBD1 (6 bases). This CDR3 region has 15 residues. Between the trimmed V and J ends, which lost 3 bases and 7 bases, there was a span of 13 bases. CDR1 is MDHEN, CDR2 SYDVKM, per germline. CDR3 in DNA: TGTGCCAGCAGTTTTCCCCTGAGGGGGAATTCACCCCTCCACTTT. Protein sequence: CASSFPLRGNSPLHF.

The CDR3 here is CSARGRLAGGVNEQFF. CDR3 DNA sequence: TGCAGTGCTAGAGGGCGACTAGCGGGGGGTGTAAATGAGCAGTTCTTC. The chain joins TRBV20-1 to TRBJ2-1; 13 bases agree with TRBD2. Trimming at V came to 1 base and at J to 7 bases, leaving 7 bases not matched to a gene. Germline lookup yields CDR1 DFQATT and CDR2 SNEGSKA (reference sequence). The CDR3 totals 16 residues.

This clonotype was detected only a few times. The chain employs TRBV12-3 or TRBV12-4 and TRBJ2-1, with D maybe TRBD2 (5 bases). Trimming removed 2 bases from V and 11 bases from J, with 16 bases in between. The CDR3 length is 14 residues. CDR3: CASSLSRGSLKQFF. The CDR3 region has the DNA TGTGCCAGCAGTTTAAGTAGAGGGTCGCTGAAGCAGTTCTTC.

CDR3 protein: CASSPPGRISEEAQETQYF. For the CDR3, the DNA is TGTGCCAGCAGCCCCCCCGGGAGGATTTCCGAGGAGGCACAAGAGACCCAGTACTTC. The chain recombines TRBV3-1 with TRBJ2-5, with 7 bases aligning to TRBD2. This CDR3 spans 19 amino acids. The V and J ends lost 4 bases and 2 bases, in that order; junction bases with no gene match: 19. Germline V lookup: CDR1 LGHDT, CDR2 YNNKEL (reference sequence).

Only one count was recorded for this clonotype. The rearrangement links TRBV12-3 or TRBV12-4 to TRBJ2-5, with TRBD1 matching over 8 bases. V lost 7 bases to trimming and J lost 0 bases; unmatched junction nucleotides: 13. This CDR3 region has 17 residues. CDR3 coding DNA: TGTGCCAGCACCGCAAGGACAGGGCCACCCTACCAAGAGACCCAGTACTTC. This gives the protein CASTARTGPPYQETQYF.

The chain is built from TRBV9 and TRBJ2-1; D might be TRBD1 or TRBD2, each matching 5 bases. This CDR3 has 15 amino acids. CDR1 is SGDLS and CDR2 is YYNGEE in the germline V gene. V lost 4 bases to trimming and J lost 6 bases, with 17 bases between them. The CDR3 DNA follows: TGTGCCAGCAGCCGGGGCTTGGGGATAACCAATGAGCAGTTCTTC. Translating it yields CASSRGLGITNEQFF.

A few counts support this clonotype. This chain links TRBV24-1 with TRBJ1-5; D perhaps matches TRBD1 (6 bases). This CDR3 is 14 amino acids long. V lost 3 bases, J lost 5 bases, and 10 bases lay in between. From germline, CDR1 is KGHDR and CDR2 SFDVKD. CDR3 sequence: CATSDIRGDQPQHF. CDR3 bases: TGTGCCACCAGTGATATCAGGGGTGATCAGCCCCAGCATTTT.

This chain links TRBV12-3 or TRBV12-4 with TRBJ2-1, with D possibly TRBD2 on 5 matching bases. Trimming stripped 8 bases from V and 3 bases from J, with 14 bases between. This CDR3 is built from 14 residues. CDR3 loop: CASGRSGNYNEQFF. The CDR3 bases are TGTGCCAGCGGGCGGTCCGGGAACTACAATGAGCAGTTCTTC.

The chain combines TRBV20-1 with TRBJ2-1; 8 nucleotides agree with TRBD2. The CDR3 has 14 residues. The germline gives CDR1 DFQATT, CDR2 SNEGSKA (reference sequence). The V segment lost 5 bases and the J segment 6 bases; nucleotides outside the gene matches: 9. The CDR3 nucleotides are TGCAGTGCTTCCGATCCGGGAGGGCCCAATGAGCAGTTCTTC. This gives the protein CSASDPGGPNEQFF.

The rearrangement uses TRBV7-9 and TRBJ1-2; TRBD1 might be the D (6 bases). The CDR3 is made up of 14 amino acids. Deletions cut 3 bases from V and 5 bases from J, with 13 bases between. Germline CDR1 and CDR2: SEHNR and FQNEAQ (reference sequence). The CDR3 DNA sequence: TGTGCCAGCAGCTTGGGACCAGGGGTATATGGCTACACCTTC. Its translation is CASSLGPGVYGYTF.

The chain carries TRBV3-1 and TRBJ2-1; 7 bases agree with TRBD2. V trimming: 4 bases; J trimming: 4 bases; junction bases outside the gene matches: 7. Germline V CDR1 and CDR2: LGHDT, YNNKEL (reference sequence). This CDR3 region has 15 residues. CDR3 sequence (DNA): TGTGCCAGCAGCCCCGGACTAGAGGAGTACAATGAGCAGTTCTTC. Its translation is CASSPGLEEYNEQFF.

The chain recombines TRBV10-1 with TRBJ2-7; D call uncertain. The germline gives CDR1 WNHNN, CDR2 SYGVQD (reference sequence). This CDR3 is built from 14 residues. Trimming removed 1 base at V and 1 base at J, with 8 bases between. The CDR3 sequence is CASSELAGSYEQYF. CDR3 DNA sequence: TGCGCCAGCAGTGAGTTGGCAGGATCCTACGAGCAGTACTTC.

This chain joins TRBV7-6 and TRBJ2-1; D uncertain. Per the germline V gene, CDR1 is SGHVS and CDR2 is FNYEAQ. Trimming stripped 0 bases from V and 4 bases from J, with 13 bases between. CDR3 length: 16 amino acids. Here the CDR3 reads CASSLAGSPQYNEQFF. The CDR3 DNA is TGTGCCAGCAGCTTAGCCGGATCTCCCCAATACAATGAGCAGTTCTTC.

This clonotype was recorded a few times. The chain links TRBV6-6 to TRBJ2-1, with TRBD2 matching over 8 bases. V lost 8 bases to trimming and J lost 11 bases; unmatched junction nucleotides: 2. Germline assignment: CDR1 MNHNY and CDR2 SVGAGI (reference sequence). The CDR3 is 10 amino acids. CDR3 amino acids: CASLSGKQFF. The CDR3 bases are TGTGCCAGCCTTAGCGGGAAGCAGTTCTTC.

The chain carries TRBV20-1 and TRBJ1-6, with D possibly TRBD1 on 5 matching bases. The CDR3 covers 15 residues. Trimming pared 1 base from V and 10 bases from J, leaving 17 bases between. The germline V gene has CDR1 DFQATT and CDR2 SNEGSKA (reference sequence). CDR3 DNA sequence: TGCAGTGCTAGAGGGGCCCATCTGACAGTCTCACCCCTCCACTTT. Residues: CSARGAHLTVSPLHF.

The J gene is TRBJ2-2, the V gene TRBV6-5; a weak D match, TRBD2 (5 bases). Trimming left V 7 bases short and J 3 bases short, with 15 bases between. The CDR3 contains 15 residues. Germline V gene sequence: CDR1 MNHEY, CDR2 SVGAGI. This CDR3 reads CASNPRAVHTGELFF. The CDR3 DNA sequence: TGTGCCAGCAACCCCCGAGCGGTTCACACCGGGGAGCTGTTTTTT.

J is TRBJ2-5 and V is TRBV2, with D perhaps matching TRBD2 (6 bases). Germline V gene sequence: CDR1 SNHLY, CDR2 FYNNEI. The CDR3 is 13 residues long. Trimming took off 6 bases at V and 10 bases at J, with 18 bases between the two ends. CDR3 DNA: TGTGCCAGCAGACGGGACTCCGGTTTAGGCCAGTACTTC. Translating gives CASRRDSGLGQYF.

This clonotype was detected a few times. V is TRBV6-2 or TRBV6-3 and J is TRBJ2-7; 8 bases match TRBD2. Germline V gene sequence: CDR1 MNHEY, CDR2 SVGEGT. The CDR3 loop spans 15 amino acids. Trimming at V came to 8 bases and at J to 2 bases, leaving 11 bases not matched to a gene. In DNA, the CDR3 is TGTGCCAGCTCCGACCCGGGAGGGGATCCCTACGAGCAGTACTTC. Translating it yields CASSDPGGDPYEQYF.

This clonotype turned up a few times. The chain employs TRBV5-1 and TRBJ1-2; possibly TRBD1 for D (5 bases). There are 14 residues in the CDR3. V gave up 4 bases and J gave up 2 bases, with 12 bases separating them. Germline V gene sequence: CDR1 SGHRS, CDR2 YFSETQ. CDR3 in DNA: TGCGCCAGCAGCCTTGATGAGGGGAACTATGGCTACACCTTC. This translates into CASSLDEGNYGYTF. The full variable domain, with the rest looked up from reference TRBV5-1 and TRBJ1-2, is KAGVTQTPRYLIKTRGQQVTLSCSPISGHRSVSWYQQTPGQGLQFLFEYFSETQRNKGNFPGRFSGRQFSNSRSEMNVSTLELGDSALYLCASSLDEGNYGYTFGSGTRLTVV.